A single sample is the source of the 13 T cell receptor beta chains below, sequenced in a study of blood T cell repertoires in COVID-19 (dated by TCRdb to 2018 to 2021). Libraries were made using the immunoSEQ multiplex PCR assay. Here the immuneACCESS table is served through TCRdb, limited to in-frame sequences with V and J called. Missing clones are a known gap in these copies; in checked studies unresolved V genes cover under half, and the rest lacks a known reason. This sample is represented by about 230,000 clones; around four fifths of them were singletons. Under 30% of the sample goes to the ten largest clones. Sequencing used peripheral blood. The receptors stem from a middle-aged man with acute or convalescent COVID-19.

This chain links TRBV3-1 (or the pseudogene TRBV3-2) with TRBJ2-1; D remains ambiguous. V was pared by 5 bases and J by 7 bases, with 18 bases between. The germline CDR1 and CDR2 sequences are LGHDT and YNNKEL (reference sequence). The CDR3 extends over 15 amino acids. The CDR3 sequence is CASSSPLDRYNEQFF. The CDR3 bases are TGTGCCAGCAGCTCCCCCCTAGACCGATATAATGAGCAGTTCTTC.

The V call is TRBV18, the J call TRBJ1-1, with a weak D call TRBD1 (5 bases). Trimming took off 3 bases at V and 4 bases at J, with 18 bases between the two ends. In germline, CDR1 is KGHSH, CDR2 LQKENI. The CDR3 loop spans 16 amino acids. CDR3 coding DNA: TGTGCCAGCTCACCTCCGGGACTCAAAACGGGCACTGAAGCTTTCTTT. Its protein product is CASSPPGLKTGTEAFF.

The CDR3 protein is CASSLETGGSVDTQYF. The CDR3 DNA is TGCGCCAGCAGCTTGGAGACAGGGGGGTCGGTAGATACGCAGTATTTT. The chain recombines TRBV5-1 with TRBJ2-3; 9 bases are shared with TRBD1. From germline, CDR1 is SGHRS and CDR2 YFSETQ. CDR3 length: 16 residues. With V trimmed by 0 bases and J by 5 bases, 7 bases remained unmatched.

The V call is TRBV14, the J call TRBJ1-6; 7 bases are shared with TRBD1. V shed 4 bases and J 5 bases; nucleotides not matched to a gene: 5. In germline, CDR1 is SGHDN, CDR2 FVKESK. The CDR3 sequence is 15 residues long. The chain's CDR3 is CASSPGQVDNSPLHF. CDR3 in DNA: TGTGCCAGCAGCCCAGGACAGGTGGATAATTCACCCCTCCACTTT.

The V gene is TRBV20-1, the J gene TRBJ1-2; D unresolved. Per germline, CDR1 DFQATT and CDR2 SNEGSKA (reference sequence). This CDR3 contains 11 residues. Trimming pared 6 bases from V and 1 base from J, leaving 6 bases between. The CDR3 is CSAQYNYGYTF. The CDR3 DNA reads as TGCAGTGCCCAGTATAACTATGGCTACACCTTC.

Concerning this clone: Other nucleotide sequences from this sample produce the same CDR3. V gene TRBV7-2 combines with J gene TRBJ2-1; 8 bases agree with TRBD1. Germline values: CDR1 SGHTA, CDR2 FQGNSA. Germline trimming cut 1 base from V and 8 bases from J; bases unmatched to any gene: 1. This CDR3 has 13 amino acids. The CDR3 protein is CASSLGQGYEQFF. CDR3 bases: TGTGCCAGCAGCTTAGGACAGGGGTATGAGCAGTTCTTC.

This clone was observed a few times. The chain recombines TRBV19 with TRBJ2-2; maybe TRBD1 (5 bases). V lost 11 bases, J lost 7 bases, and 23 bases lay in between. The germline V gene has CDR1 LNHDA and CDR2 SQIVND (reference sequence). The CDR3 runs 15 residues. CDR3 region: CASKRETALGGELFF. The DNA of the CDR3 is TGTGCCTCCAAAAGAGAGACAGCCCTCGGCGGGGAGCTGTTTTTT.

The CDR3 sequence: CASSPQPDIYEQYF. In DNA, the CDR3 is TGTGCCAGCTCACCCCAACCGGACATCTACGAGCAGTACTTC. The chain joins TRBV18 to TRBJ2-7; a possible D gene is TRBD1 (5 bases). Germline V gene data show CDR1 as KGHSH and CDR2 as LQKENI. The CDR3 totals 14 residues. V was pared by 3 bases and J by 3 bases, with 12 bases between.

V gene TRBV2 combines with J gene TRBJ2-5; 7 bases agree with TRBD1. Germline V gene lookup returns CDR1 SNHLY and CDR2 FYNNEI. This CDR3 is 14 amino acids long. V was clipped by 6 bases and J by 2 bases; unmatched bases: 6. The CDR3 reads CASSGTATQETQYF. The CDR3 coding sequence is TGTGCCAGCAGCGGGACAGCAACTCAAGAGACCCAGTACTTC.

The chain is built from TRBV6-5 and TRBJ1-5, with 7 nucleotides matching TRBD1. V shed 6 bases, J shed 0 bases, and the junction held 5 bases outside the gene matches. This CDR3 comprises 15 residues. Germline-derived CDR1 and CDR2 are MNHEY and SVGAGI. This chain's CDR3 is CASRPTGPSNQPQHF. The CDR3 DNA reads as TGTGCCAGCAGACCGACAGGGCCTAGCAATCAGCCCCAGCATTTT.

CDR3 bases: TGTGCCAGCAGTACAAACCAGGGAACACCCCTCCACTTT. Translated, it gives CASSTNQGTPLHF. This rearrangement joins TRBV12-3 or TRBV12-4 to TRBJ1-6; D is possibly TRBD1 (5 bases). There are 13 residues in the CDR3. The V gene lost 5 bases and the J gene lost 11 bases, with 13 bases spanning the gap.

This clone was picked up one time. The CDR3 sequence is CASSYGGSGSPYEQYF. In DNA, the CDR3 is TGTGCCAGCAGTTACGGGGGTAGCGGGAGCCCCTACGAGCAGTACTTC. This chain uses TRBV6-2 or TRBV6-3 with TRBJ2-7; 9 bases agree with TRBD2. V lost 2 bases and J lost 2; bases outside the gene matches: 7. Germline V CDR1 and CDR2: MNHEY, SVGEGT. CDR3 length: 16 residues.

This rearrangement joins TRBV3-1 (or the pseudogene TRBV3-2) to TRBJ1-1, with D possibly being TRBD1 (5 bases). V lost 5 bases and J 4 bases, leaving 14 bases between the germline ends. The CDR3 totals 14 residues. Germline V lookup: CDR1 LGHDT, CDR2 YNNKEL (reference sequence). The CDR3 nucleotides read TGTGCCAGCAGCGACCTCCAGGGTGGCACTGAAGCTTTCTTT. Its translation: CASSDLQGGTEAFF.